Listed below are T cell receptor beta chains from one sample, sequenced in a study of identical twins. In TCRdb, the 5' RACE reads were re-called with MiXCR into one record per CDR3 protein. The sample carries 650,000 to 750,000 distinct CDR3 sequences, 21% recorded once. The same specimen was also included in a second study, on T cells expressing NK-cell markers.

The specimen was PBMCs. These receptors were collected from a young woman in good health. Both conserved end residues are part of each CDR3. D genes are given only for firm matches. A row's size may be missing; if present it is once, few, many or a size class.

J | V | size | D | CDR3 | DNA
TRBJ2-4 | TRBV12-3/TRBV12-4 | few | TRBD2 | CASSLGTSGDIQYF | TGTGCCAGCAGTTTAGGCACTAGCGGGGACATTCAGTACTTC
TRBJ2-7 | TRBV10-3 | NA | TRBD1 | CAISYAQGTLTTKVYF | TGTGCCATCAGCTACGCACAGGGGACCCTGACTACGAAGGTGTACTTC
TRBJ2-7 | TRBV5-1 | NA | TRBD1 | CASSRTGATSYEQYF | TGCGCCAGCAGCCGGACAGGGGCTACGAGCTACGAGCAGTACTTC
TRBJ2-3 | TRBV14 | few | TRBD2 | CASSGTRHTDTQYF | TGTGCCAGCAGCGGGACTAGACACACAGATACGCAGTATTTT
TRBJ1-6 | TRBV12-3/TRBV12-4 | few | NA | CASTGSPNSPLHF | TGTGCCAGCACCGGGAGTCCGAATTCACCCCTCCACTTT
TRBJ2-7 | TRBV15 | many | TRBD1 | CATSKTGGSYEQYF | TGTGCCACCAGCAAGACAGGGGGCTCCTACGAGCAGTACTTC
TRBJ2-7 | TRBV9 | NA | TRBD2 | CASSAGTSNPYEQYF | TGTGCCAGCAGCGCCGGGACTAGCAACCCCTACGAGCAGTACTTC
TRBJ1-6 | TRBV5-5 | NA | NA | CASSLLWKGALHF | TGTGCCAGCAGCTTGTTGTGGAAGGGAGCCCTCCACTTT
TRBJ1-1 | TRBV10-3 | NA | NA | CATSGDNTEAFF | TGTGCCACGTCCGGGGACAACACTGAAGCTTTCTTT
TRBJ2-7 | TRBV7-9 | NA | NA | CAGSGTETYEQYF | TGTGCCGGATCCGGGACGGAAACCTACGAGCAGTACTTC
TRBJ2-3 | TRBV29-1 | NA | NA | CSAPAGFADTQYF | TGCAGCGCTCCCGCGGGGTTTGCAGATACGCAGTATTTT
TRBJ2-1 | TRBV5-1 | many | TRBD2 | CASSLVAGELNEQFF | TGCGCCAGCAGCTTGGTAGCGGGAGAGCTCAATGAGCAGTTCTTC
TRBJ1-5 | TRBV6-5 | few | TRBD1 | CASSSQGAPRQPQHF | TGTGCCAGCAGTTCGCAGGGGGCGCCCCGACAGCCCCAGCATTTT
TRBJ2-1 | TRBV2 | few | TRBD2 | CASSQVVTSGMHEQFF | TGTGCCAGCAGTCAGGTCGTGACTAGCGGGATGCATGAGCAGTTCTTC
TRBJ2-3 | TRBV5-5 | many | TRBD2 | CASSQGLADTDTQYF | TGTGCCAGCAGCCAGGGACTAGCGGACACAGATACGCAGTATTTT
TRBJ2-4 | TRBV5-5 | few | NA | CASSRDQNIQYF | TGTGCCAGCAGCCGGGACCAAAACATTCAGTACTTC
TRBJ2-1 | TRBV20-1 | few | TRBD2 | CSARLLAGGLISEQFF | TGCAGTGCTAGACTACTAGCGGGAGGGCTAATCAGTGAGCAGTTCTTC
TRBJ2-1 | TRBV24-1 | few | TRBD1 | CATSDPRTGNNEQFF | TGTGCCACCAGTGACCCCCGGACAGGTAACAATGAGCAGTTCTTC
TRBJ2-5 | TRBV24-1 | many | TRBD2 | CATSDSKTSGQETQYF | TGTGCCACCAGTGATTCAAAGACTAGCGGGCAAGAGACCCAGTACTTC
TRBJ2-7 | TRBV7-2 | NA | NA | CASSGRDGRYEQYF | TGTGCCAGCAGCGGCCGGGACGGACGCTACGAGCAGTACTTC
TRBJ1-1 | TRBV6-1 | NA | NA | CASRKIGRRMNTEAFF | TGTGCCAGCAGGAAGATTGGTCGTCGGATGAACACTGAAGCTTTCTTT
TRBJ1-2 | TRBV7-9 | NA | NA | CASSLSVDYGYTF | TGTGCCAGCAGCTTGTCAGTCGACTATGGCTACACCTTC
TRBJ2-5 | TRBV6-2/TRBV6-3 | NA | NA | CASRWKETQYF | TGTGCCAGCAGGTGGAAGGAGACCCAGTACTTC
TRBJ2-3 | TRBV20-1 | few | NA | CSLEGGNPDTQYF | TGCAGCCTGGAGGGGGGAAACCCAGATACGCAGTATTTT
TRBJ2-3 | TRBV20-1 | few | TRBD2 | CSAPGTSGRTDTQYF | TGCAGTGCACCCGGGACTAGCGGGCGCACAGATACGCAGTATTTT
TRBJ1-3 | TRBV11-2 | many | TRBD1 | CASSYRTGTGNTIYF | TGTGCCAGCAGCTACAGGACAGGGACTGGAAACACCATATATTTT
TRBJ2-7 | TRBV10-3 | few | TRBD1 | CAISEIGQEREQYF | TGTGCCATCAGTGAGATCGGACAGGAGCGCGAGCAGTACTTC
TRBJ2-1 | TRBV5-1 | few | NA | CASSLAIDQYSYNEQFF | TGCGCCAGCAGCTTGGCGATTGACCAATACTCCTACAATGAGCAGTTCTTC
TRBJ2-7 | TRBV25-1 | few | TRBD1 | CASSDPVQGAPYEQYF | TGTGCCAGCAGTGATCCGGTCCAGGGGGCACCTTACGAGCAGTACTTC
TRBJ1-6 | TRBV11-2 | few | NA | CASSLVDMDGGEPLHF | TGTGCCAGCAGCTTAGTGGACATGGATGGCGGCGAACCCCTCCACTTT
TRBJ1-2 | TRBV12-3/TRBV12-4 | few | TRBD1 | CASSDRGGKGYRYGYTF | TGTGCCAGCAGTGACAGGGGTGGAAAGGGCTATCGCTATGGCTACACCTTC
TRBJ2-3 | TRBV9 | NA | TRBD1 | CASSAHPRGISTDTQYF | TGTGCCAGCAGCGCCCACCCCAGGGGGATCTCGACAGATACGCAGTATTTT
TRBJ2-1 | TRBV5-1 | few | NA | CASSLVGAHEQFF | TGCGCCAGCAGCTTGGTGGGGGCACATGAGCAGTTCTTC
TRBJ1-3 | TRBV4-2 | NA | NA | CASSTGITGNTIYF | TGTGCCAGCAGCACAGGGATAACTGGAAACACCATATATTTT
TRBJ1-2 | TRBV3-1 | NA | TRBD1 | CASSHWTGANYGYTF | TGTGCCAGCAGCCACTGGACAGGAGCTAACTATGGCTACACCTTC
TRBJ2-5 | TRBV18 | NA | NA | CASSPGRSETQYF | TGTGCCAGCTCACCAGGACGGTCGGAGACCCAGTACTTC
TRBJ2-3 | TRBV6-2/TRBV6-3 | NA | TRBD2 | CASSFGLAGARDTQYF | TGTGCCAGCAGCTTCGGACTAGCGGGGGCTAGGGATACGCAGTATTTT
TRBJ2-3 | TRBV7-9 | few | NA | CASSRGQNTDTQYF | TGTGCCAGCAGCCGAGGACAGAACACAGATACGCAGTATTTT
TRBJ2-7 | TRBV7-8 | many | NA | CASSLSKSYEQYF | TGTGCCAGCAGCTTGAGTAAGTCCTACGAGCAGTACTTC
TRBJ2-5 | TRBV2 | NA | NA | CASSDRTQYF | TGTGCCAGCAGTGACAGGACCCAGTACTTC
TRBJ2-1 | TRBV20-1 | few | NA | CSARDPPGLASGEQFF | TGCAGTGCTAGAGATCCCCCGGGACTGGCTTCAGGAGAGCAGTTCTTC
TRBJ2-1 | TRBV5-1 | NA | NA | CASSLEVEGIYNEQFF | TGCGCCAGCAGCTTGGAAGTCGAAGGGATCTACAATGAGCAGTTCTTC